The 7 T cell receptor beta chains below all came from one sample that was sequenced in a study of control samples from healthy donors and cancer patients. Sequencing was performed with immunoSEQ multiplex PCR; in TCRdb, only in-frame clones are kept and a portion is missing. The sample has 100,000 to 150,000 clones; less than 90% are singletons. Input material: blood. These receptors originate from a man aged 18 to 30 in good health.

The V gene is TRBV14, the J gene TRBJ2-7; 7 bases map to TRBD1. V shed 2 bases, J shed 6 bases, and the junction held 4 bases outside the gene matches. The CDR3 totals 13 residues. Germline loops: CDR1 SGHDN, CDR2 FVKESK. The CDR3 coding sequence is TGTGCCAGCAGCCAACGACAGGGTCTCGAGCAGTACTTC. Its translation: CASSQRQGLEQYF.

The rearrangement joins TRBV25-1 to TRBJ2-7; 9 bases are shared with TRBD1. CDR1 MGHDK and CDR2 SYGVNS come from the germline V gene. This CDR3 region has 15 residues. With V trimmed by 4 bases and J by 4 bases, 8 bases remained unmatched. CDR3 nucleotides: TGTGCCAGCAGTGCTCCGGGACAGGGATTTTACGAGCAGTACTTC. Amino acids: CASSAPGQGFYEQYF.

The chain links TRBV19 to TRBJ2-7; D remains ambiguous. V gave up 0 bases and J gave up 0 bases, with 6 bases separating them. This CDR3 is built from 14 residues. Germline loops: CDR1 LNHDA, CDR2 SQIVND (reference sequence). CDR3 sequence reads: CASSIEASSYEQYF. The CDR3 coding sequence is TGTGCCAGTAGTATAGAAGCAAGCTCCTACGAGCAGTACTTC.

V and J are TRBV19 and TRBJ1-5; a weak D match, TRBD1 (6 bases). V lost 7 bases and J 6 bases, leaving 13 bases between the germline ends. This CDR3 contains 13 residues. Germline V gene lookup returns CDR1 LNHDA and CDR2 SQIVND (reference sequence). This chain's CDR3 is CASNQGTSQPQHF. CDR3 DNA: TGTGCCAGTAACCAGGGGACGAGTCAGCCCCAGCATTTT.

V usage is TRBV6-2 or TRBV6-3 and J usage is TRBJ1-5; TRBD1 might be the D (6 bases). Germline loops: CDR1 MNHEY, CDR2 SVGEGT. The CDR3 sequence is 16 residues long. Trimming removed 6 bases at V and 3 bases at J, with 18 bases between. The CDR3: CASSAAQGRFNQPQHF. CDR3 DNA sequence: TGTGCCAGCAGCGCAGCACAGGGACGGTTCAATCAGCCCCAGCATTTT.

The chain combines TRBV29-1 with TRBJ1-5; D not certain. V was trimmed by 5 bases and J by 1 base, leaving 6 bases between them. The CDR3 is 12 residues long. Germline assignment: CDR1 SQVTM and CDR2 ANQGSEA. CDR3 in DNA: TGCAGCGTTTCAGTAAGCAATCAGCCCCAGCATTTT. It codes for CSVSVSNQPQHF.

V gene TRBV5-1 combines with J gene TRBJ2-5; 8 bases line up with TRBD2. J lost 2 bases, V lost 0 bases, and 12 bases had no gene match. CDR3 length: 18 amino acids. CDR1 is SGHRS and CDR2 is YFSETQ in the germline V gene. For the CDR3, the DNA is TGCGCCAGCAGCTTGGTATCCGTAAGTTTAGCGGGACAAGAGACCCAGTACTTC. Encoded protein: CASSLVSVSLAGQETQYF.